A single sample gave rise to the 22 T cell receptor beta chains below, sequenced in a study of T cell responses to AZD1222 COVID-19 vaccine. The protocol was immunoSEQ multiplex PCR, while the TCRdb copy is restricted to in-frame clones and leaves out a portion. The profile shows roughly 150,000 clones, 90% of them singletons. Here the sequenced sample was peripheral blood, taken 28 days after the second AZD1222 dose. The receptors were gathered from an adult who received the AZD1222 COVID-19 vaccine.

The chain couples TRBV30 to TRBJ1-2; D unresolved. Trimming removed 4 bases at V and 2 bases at J, with 14 bases between. The CDR3 has 14 amino acids. Germline V gene lookup returns CDR1 GTSNPN and CDR2 SVGIG (reference sequence). The CDR3 spells CAWIRGNPNYGYTF. The CDR3 region has the DNA TGTGCCTGGATACGAGGGAATCCCAACTATGGCTACACCTTC.

In regard to this clone: A read error may produce the germline difference seen at one junction end. The V and J genes are TRBV4-1 and TRBJ2-7; TRBD1 matches at 9 bases. Germline values: CDR1 MGHRA, CDR2 YSYEKL. There are 15 residues in the CDR3. CDR3 loop: CASSQGTGYSYEQYF. DNA of the CDR3: TGCGCCAGCAGTCAAGGGACAGGGTACTCCTACGAGCAGTACTTC.

The chain employs TRBV27 and TRBJ2-5; no clear D. Trimming stripped 5 bases from V and 7 bases from J, with 17 bases between. Germline CDR1 MNHEY, CDR2 SMNVEV (reference sequence). This CDR3 spans 14 amino acids. CDR3 nucleotide sequence: TGTGCCAGCAGTACCAGACTTGGAGACGGGACCCAGTACTTC. Protein: CASSTRLGDGTQYF.

In nucleotides, the CDR3 is TGTGCCAGCAGCTTGTTAGTCTCTGGGACAGGGAACGACGAGCAGTACTTC. Its translation is CASSLLVSGTGNDEQYF. This chain joins TRBV5-6 and TRBJ2-7; the match to TRBD1 covers 9 bases. The germline gives CDR1 SGHDT, CDR2 YYEEEE. J lost 5 bases, V lost 1 base, and 13 bases had no gene match. The CDR3 is made up of 17 amino acids.

CDR3 coding DNA: TGTGCCAGCAGTTACGCCGAGGACAATGAGCAGTTCTTC. Its translation is CASSYAEDNEQFF. This chain links TRBV6-5 with TRBJ2-1; D remains unclear. Germline V lookup: CDR1 MNHEY, CDR2 SVGAGI. Between the trimmed V and J ends, which lost 2 bases and 5 bases, there was a span of 7 bases. This CDR3 is built from 13 residues.

This chain joins TRBV5-1 and TRBJ1-6, with a tentative D call TRBD1 (5 bases). V was pared by 2 bases and J by 0 bases, with 12 bases between. The V gene's germline CDR1 is SGHRS and CDR2 YFSETQ. This CDR3 is 17 amino acids long. The CDR3 nucleotides are TGCGCCAGCAGCTTAGTTTCAGGGTACTCCTATAATTCACCCCTCCACTTT. It is translated as CASSLVSGYSYNSPLHF.

This chain joins TRBV5-1 and TRBJ2-1; D not resolved. The CDR3 contains 15 residues. V was cut by 1 base and J by 2 bases, with 10 bases left in between. The V gene's germline CDR1 is SGHRS and CDR2 YFSETQ. The CDR3 spells CASSLSEHPYNEQFF. The DNA of the CDR3 is TGCGCCAGCAGCTTGAGTGAACACCCCTACAATGAGCAGTTCTTC.

The chain recombines TRBV30 with TRBJ2-3; a weak D match, TRBD2 (6 bases). Trimming cost V 2 bases and J 0 bases, with 9 bases left between them. Looked up from germline, CDR1 is GTSNPN and CDR2 is SVGIG (reference sequence). CDR3 length equals 14 residues. In nucleotides, the CDR3 is TGTGCCTGGAGTAGGAGCGGGAGCACAGATACGCAGTATTTT. Translating gives CAWSRSGSTDTQYF.

CDR3 in amino acids: CASSERDSWGYTF. For the CDR3, the DNA is TGTGCCAGCAGTGAGCGGGACTCCTGGGGCTACACCTTC. The rearrangement uses TRBV6-1 and TRBJ1-2, with D perhaps TRBD1 (5 bases). From germline, CDR1 is MNHNS and CDR2 SASEGT. The ends were cut back, 3 bases at V and 8 bases at J, with 13 bases in the middle. CDR3 length: 13 residues.

The V and J genes are TRBV5-1 and TRBJ1-3; TRBD1 matches 11 bases. The trim removed 3 bases at V and 8 bases at J, leaving 4 bases unmatched. This CDR3 contains 14 residues. The germline CDR1 and CDR2 sequences are SGHRS and YFSETQ. CDR3 coding DNA: TGCGCCAGCAGCTCAGGGACAGGGGGAGACACCATATATTTT. This translates into CASSSGTGGDTIYF.

This clone appeared a single time. The chain carries TRBV27 and TRBJ1-1; D uncertain. Trimming left V 1 base short and J 1 base short, with 4 bases between. In germline, CDR1 is MNHEY, CDR2 SMNVEV (reference sequence). The CDR3 sequence is 13 residues long. CDR3 coding DNA: TGTGCCAGCAGTTTATGGGGGAACACTGAAGCTTTCTTT. It is translated as CASSLWGNTEAFF.

The V gene is TRBV2, the J gene TRBJ2-3; a possible D gene is TRBD2 (5 bases). Germline V CDR1 and CDR2: SNHLY, FYNNEI. Trimming removed 3 bases from V and 5 bases from J, with 12 bases in between. There are 14 residues in the CDR3. The CDR3 loop reads CASSETRGRDTQYF. CDR3 bases: TGTGCCAGCAGTGAGACCCGGGGAAGAGATACGCAGTATTTT.

V gene TRBV10-1 combines with J gene TRBJ2-5; a weak D match, TRBD1 (6 bases). Germline CDR1 and CDR2: WNHNN and SYGVQD (reference sequence). This CDR3 comprises 14 residues. V shed 8 bases and J shed 4 bases, with 17 bases lying between them. The CDR3 coding sequence is TGCGCCAGCCCCCTACAGGGATCAGCAGAGACCCAGTACTTC. Translated: CASPLQGSAETQYF.

This rearrangement joins TRBV28 to TRBJ1-1; unclear D gene. Trimming cost V 8 bases and J 0 bases, with 19 bases left between them. Germline CDR1 MDHEN, CDR2 SYDVKM. This CDR3 region has 16 residues. CDR3: CASRYLKLPMNTEAFF. The CDR3 DNA reads as TGTGCCAGCCGATATTTGAAGCTGCCGATGAACACTGAAGCTTTCTTT. The entire variable domain, with the rest obtained from reference TRBV28 and TRBJ1-1, is as follows: DVKVTQSSRYLVKRTGEKVFLECVQDMDHENMFWYRQDPGLGLRLIYFSYDVKMKEKGDIPEGYSVSREKKERFSLILESASTNQTSMYLCASRYLKLPMNTEAFFGQGTRLTVV.

The count of this clone is one. The chain is built from TRBV9 and TRBJ1-5; D perhaps matches TRBD1 (5 bases). Germline CDR1 and CDR2: SGDLS and YYNGEE. V shed 4 bases and J shed 4 bases, with 12 bases lying between them. CDR3 length: 14 residues. The CDR3 DNA reads as TGTGCCAGCAGCCCCCCAGGGCTGAATCAGCCCCAGCATTTT. Its protein is CASSPPGLNQPQHF.

This chain joins TRBV12-5 and TRBJ1-1; maybe TRBD1 (6 bases). Germline CDR1 reads LGHNT; CDR2 reads FRNRAP. The CDR3 covers 15 residues. Trimming shortened V by 2 bases and J by 1 base, and 11 bases separated the two germline ends. CDR3 nucleotides: TGTGCTAGTGGTTTGTCGGGGGCCGGGAACACTGAAGCTTTCTTT. Its translation: CASGLSGAGNTEAFF.

This sequence joins TRBV6-2 or TRBV6-3 and TRBJ2-1; D not resolved. The CDR3 spans 12 residues. The germline V and J ends were trimmed by 5 bases and 4 bases, with 6 bases remaining between them. CDR1 MNHEY and CDR2 SVGEGT come from the germline V gene. The CDR3, as DNA: TGTGCCAGCAGTCTAGGATACAATGAGCAGTTCTTC. Translation: CASSLGYNEQFF.

V and J are TRBV11-2 and TRBJ1-5; the match to TRBD1 covers 8 bases. The CDR3 contains 14 residues. CDR1 SGHAT and CDR2 FQNNGV come from the germline V gene. J gave up 7 bases and V 3 bases, and 5 bases lay outside the gene matches. In nucleotides, the CDR3 is TGTGCCAGCAGCTTGGACAGGGTCCGCCAGCCCCAGCATTTT. Translating gives CASSLDRVRQPQHF.

This clone was seen only once. Other nucleotide sequences from this sample produce the same CDR3. The rearrangement joins TRBV11-2 to TRBJ1-3; unclear D gene. CDR1 is SGHAT, CDR2 FQNNGV, per germline. The CDR3 covers 14 residues. V was shortened by 3 bases and J by 4 bases, with 10 bases between the two germline ends. The CDR3 bases are TGTGCCAGCAGCTTGGGGTCGGTAGGAAACACCATATATTTT. Its protein product is CASSLGSVGNTIYF.

This clone has only a few counts. V gene TRBV18 combines with J gene TRBJ1-1; D might be TRBD1 (5 bases). The length of the CDR3 is 15 residues. V lost 3 bases to trimming and J lost 7 bases, with 18 bases between them. Germline CDR1 and CDR2: KGHSH and LQKENI. This CDR3 reads CASSPVRQPPLEAFF. In nucleotides, the CDR3 is TGTGCCAGCTCACCCGTACGACAGCCACCACTTGAAGCTTTCTTT. The full variable domain, with the rest looked up from reference TRBV18 and TRBJ1-1, is NAGVMQNPRHLVRRRGQEARLRCSPMKGHSHVYWYRQLPEEGLKFMVYLQKENIIDESGMPKERFSAEFPKEGPSILRIQQVVRGDSAAYFCASSPVRQPPLEAFFGQGTRLTVV.

The rearrangement links TRBV29-1 to TRBJ1-2; 12 bases agree with TRBD1. The CDR3 spans 12 residues. The germline CDR1 and CDR2 sequences are SQVTM and ANQGSEA. Here the CDR3 DNA reads TGCATCGTGGGACAGGGGGCTTATGGCTACACCTTC. Translation: CIVGQGAYGYTF. Filled out from reference TRBV29-1 and TRBJ1-2, the complete variable domain reads SAVISQKPSRDICQRGTSLTIQCQVDSQVTMMFWYRQQPGQSLTLIATANQGSEATYESGFVIDKFPISRPNLTFSTLTVSNMSPEDSSIYLCIVGQGAYGYTFGSGTRLTVV.

The J gene is TRBJ1-4, the V gene TRBV5-1; possibly TRBD1 for D (5 bases). The CDR3 consists of 13 residues. V was cut by 4 bases and J by 8 bases, with 12 bases left in between. Germline assignment: CDR1 SGHRS and CDR2 YFSETQ. This chain's CDR3 is CASSGGIEEKLFF. In nucleotides, the CDR3 is TGCGCCAGCAGCGGGGGAATAGAGGAAAAACTGTTTTTT.